The 11 T cell receptor beta chains in this list originate from one sample, sequenced in a study of OX40 agonist ivuxolimab in advanced cancers. Clones were sequenced by immunoSEQ multiplex PCR, and TCRdb holds only the in-frame ones, with some missing. The data show nearly 80,000 clones, roughly 91% seen once. This sample comprised CD4+ or CD8+ T cells sorted from blood, obtained in a trial of the OX40 agonist ivuxolimab. The source of these receptors is an adult with an advanced solid tumor such as melanoma, head and neck, liver or kidney cancer.

CDR3 bases: TGTGCCAGCAGTTCCCCCGCTTCGGGACAGGGGGCGCGCGAGCAGTACGTC. Translation gives CASSSPASGQGAREQYV. The rearrangement joins TRBV28 to TRBJ2-7, with 12 bases lining up with TRBD1. Looked up from germline, CDR1 is MDHEN and CDR2 is SYDVKM. Trimming took 4 bases from V and 6 from J; bases not matched to a gene: 13. This CDR3 region has 17 residues.

The gene calls are TRBV5-1 and TRBJ1-1, with D hard to call. From germline, CDR1 is SGHRS and CDR2 YFSETQ. The CDR3 loop spans 14 amino acids. Trimming took off 0 bases at V and 1 base at J, with 7 bases between the two ends. CDR3 sequence: CASSLDGPNTEAFF. The CDR3 DNA sequence: TGCGCCAGCAGCTTGGATGGGCCGAACACTGAAGCTTTCTTT.

The V and J genes are TRBV28 and TRBJ1-2, with 9 bases lining up with TRBD1. The CDR3 covers 16 residues. CDR1 and CDR2 (germline): MDHEN, SYDVKM. Trimming cost V 1 base and J 8 bases; bases outside gene matches: 11. The CDR3 DNA reads as TGTGCCAGCAGTTTATTCTGGACAGGGGCATCCGGCGGCTACACCTTC. This translates into CASSLFWTGASGGYTF.

The chain has TRBV5-1 and TRBJ2-1; 11 nucleotides agree with TRBD2. The V gene's germline CDR1 is SGHRS and CDR2 YFSETQ. The trim removed 3 bases at V and 3 bases at J, leaving 5 bases unmatched. The CDR3 spans 16 residues. The CDR3 region is CASSSETSGGYNEQFF. CDR3 in DNA: TGCGCCAGCAGCTCGGAAACTAGCGGGGGCTACAATGAGCAGTTCTTC.

The rearrangement joins TRBV10-3 to TRBJ2-3; D unclear. The length of the CDR3 is 14 residues. Germline V lookup: CDR1 ENHRY, CDR2 SYGVKD. With 2 bases removed from V and 2 bases from J, the gap between germline ends came to 8 bases. In DNA form, the CDR3 reads TGTGCCATCAGTGAGCGGCAGGACACAGATACGCAGTATTTT. It specifies CAISERQDTDTQYF.

This clone was counted between two and nine times. The chain recombines TRBV4-1 with TRBJ1-1; 7 positions agree with TRBD1. V shed 5 bases and J 0 bases; nucleotides not matched to a gene: 3. CDR1 and CDR2 (germline): MGHRA, YSYEKL. The CDR3 spans 14 residues. The CDR3 reads CASSRGQLNTEAFF. The CDR3, as DNA: TGCGCCAGCAGCAGGGGACAGTTGAACACTGAAGCTTTCTTT.

The chain couples TRBV4-2 to TRBJ2-3; D ambiguous. Germline V lookup: CDR1 LGHNA, CDR2 YNFKEQ. V dropped 0 bases and J dropped 4 bases, with 5 bases sitting between them. CDR3 length: 13 residues. CDR3 amino acids: CASSQELADTQYF. CDR3 sequence (DNA): TGTGCCAGCAGCCAAGAACTGGCAGATACGCAGTATTTT.

The chain links TRBV14 to TRBJ2-5; unclear D gene. Trimming removed 0 bases from V and 8 bases from J, with 13 bases in between. This CDR3 is built from 14 residues. CDR1 and CDR2 from the germline V gene are SGHDN and FVKESK. The CDR3 nucleotides are TGTGCCAGCAGCCAAGATCCCGCGATTGGAACCCAGTACTTC. Protein product: CASSQDPAIGTQYF.

CDR3 bases: TGTGCCAGCAGCTTAGTCGGTAACACCGGGGAGCTGTTTTTT. This translates into CASSLVGNTGELFF. The V gene is TRBV7-2, the J gene TRBJ2-2; D unclear. CDR3 length: 14 amino acids. V was pared by 1 base and J by 2 bases, with 5 bases between. CDR1 is SGHTA, CDR2 FQGNSA, per germline. The full variable domain, with the rest looked up from reference TRBV7-2 and TRBJ2-2, is GAGVSQSPSNKVTEKGKDVELRCDPISGHTALYWYRQSLGQGLEFLIYFQGNSAPDKSGLPSDRFSAERTGGSVSTLTIQRTQQEDSAVYLCASSLVGNTGELFFGEGSRLTVL.

The rearrangement joins TRBV5-1 to TRBJ1-1; TRBD1 matches 9 bases. Losses at the gene ends were 4 bases for V and 1 base for J; bases not matched to a gene: 8. The CDR3 has 16 amino acids. The germline CDR1 and CDR2 sequences are SGHRS and YFSETQ. Written as DNA, the CDR3 is TGCGCCAGCAGCGCACCTCGACAGGGGGAGAACACTGAAGCTTTCTTT. Protein: CASSAPRQGENTEAFF.

V gene TRBV6-6 combines with J gene TRBJ2-7; the match to TRBD1 covers 9 bases. V was pared by 3 bases and J by 3 bases, with 6 bases of the junction left unmatched. Germline values: CDR1 MNHNY, CDR2 SVGAGI (reference sequence). There are 15 residues in the CDR3. CDR3: CASSYSGQGGYEQYF. The CDR3 DNA reads as TGTGCCAGCAGTTATTCGGGACAGGGAGGCTACGAGCAGTACTTC.